This T cell receptor (beta chain) was recorded in a study of early T cells in non-severe SARS-CoV-2 infection. Study in general: Sequencing was performed on bulk RNA from unsorted whole blood, leaving chains unpaired.

This CDR3 contains 18 residues. Germline CDR1 SNHLY, CDR2 FYNNEI. Unmatched junction bases numbered 11, after V lost 5 bases and J lost 1 base. Individual cDNA molecules were tagged with unique molecular identifiers. Using its own MiXCR run on the 5' RACE reads, TCRdb lists one record per CDR3 protein. The profile covers about 77,000 distinct CDR3 sequences, with roughly an eighth appearing a single time and about 14% taken by the ten largest. The source was whole blood, collected at baseline. The sequence was obtained from an adult who was a healthcare worker with PCR-confirmed SARS-CoV-2 infection or an uninfected control (not recorded which). The donor label of this sample is uncertain. V gene TRBV2 combines with J gene TRBJ2-2; 9 positions match TRBD2. CDR3 in amino acids: CASSSWLAGRGNTGELFF. The CDR3 nucleotides are TGTGCCAGCAGTTCGTGGCTAGCGGGAAGAGGGAACACCGGGGAGCTGTTTTTT.